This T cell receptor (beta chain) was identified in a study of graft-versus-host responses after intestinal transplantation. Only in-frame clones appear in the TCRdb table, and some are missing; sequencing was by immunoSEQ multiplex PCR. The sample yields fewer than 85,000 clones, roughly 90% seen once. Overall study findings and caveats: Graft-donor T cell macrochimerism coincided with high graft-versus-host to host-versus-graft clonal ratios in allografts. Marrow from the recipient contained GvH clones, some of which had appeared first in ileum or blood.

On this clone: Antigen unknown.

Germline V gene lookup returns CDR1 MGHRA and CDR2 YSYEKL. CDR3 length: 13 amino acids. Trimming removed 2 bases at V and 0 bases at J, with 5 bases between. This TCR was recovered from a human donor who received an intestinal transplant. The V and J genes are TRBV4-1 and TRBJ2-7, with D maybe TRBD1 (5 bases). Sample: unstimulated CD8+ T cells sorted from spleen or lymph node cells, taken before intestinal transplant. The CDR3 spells CASSQQGSYEQYF. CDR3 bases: TGCGCCAGCAGCCAACAGGGCTCCTACGAGCAGTACTTC.